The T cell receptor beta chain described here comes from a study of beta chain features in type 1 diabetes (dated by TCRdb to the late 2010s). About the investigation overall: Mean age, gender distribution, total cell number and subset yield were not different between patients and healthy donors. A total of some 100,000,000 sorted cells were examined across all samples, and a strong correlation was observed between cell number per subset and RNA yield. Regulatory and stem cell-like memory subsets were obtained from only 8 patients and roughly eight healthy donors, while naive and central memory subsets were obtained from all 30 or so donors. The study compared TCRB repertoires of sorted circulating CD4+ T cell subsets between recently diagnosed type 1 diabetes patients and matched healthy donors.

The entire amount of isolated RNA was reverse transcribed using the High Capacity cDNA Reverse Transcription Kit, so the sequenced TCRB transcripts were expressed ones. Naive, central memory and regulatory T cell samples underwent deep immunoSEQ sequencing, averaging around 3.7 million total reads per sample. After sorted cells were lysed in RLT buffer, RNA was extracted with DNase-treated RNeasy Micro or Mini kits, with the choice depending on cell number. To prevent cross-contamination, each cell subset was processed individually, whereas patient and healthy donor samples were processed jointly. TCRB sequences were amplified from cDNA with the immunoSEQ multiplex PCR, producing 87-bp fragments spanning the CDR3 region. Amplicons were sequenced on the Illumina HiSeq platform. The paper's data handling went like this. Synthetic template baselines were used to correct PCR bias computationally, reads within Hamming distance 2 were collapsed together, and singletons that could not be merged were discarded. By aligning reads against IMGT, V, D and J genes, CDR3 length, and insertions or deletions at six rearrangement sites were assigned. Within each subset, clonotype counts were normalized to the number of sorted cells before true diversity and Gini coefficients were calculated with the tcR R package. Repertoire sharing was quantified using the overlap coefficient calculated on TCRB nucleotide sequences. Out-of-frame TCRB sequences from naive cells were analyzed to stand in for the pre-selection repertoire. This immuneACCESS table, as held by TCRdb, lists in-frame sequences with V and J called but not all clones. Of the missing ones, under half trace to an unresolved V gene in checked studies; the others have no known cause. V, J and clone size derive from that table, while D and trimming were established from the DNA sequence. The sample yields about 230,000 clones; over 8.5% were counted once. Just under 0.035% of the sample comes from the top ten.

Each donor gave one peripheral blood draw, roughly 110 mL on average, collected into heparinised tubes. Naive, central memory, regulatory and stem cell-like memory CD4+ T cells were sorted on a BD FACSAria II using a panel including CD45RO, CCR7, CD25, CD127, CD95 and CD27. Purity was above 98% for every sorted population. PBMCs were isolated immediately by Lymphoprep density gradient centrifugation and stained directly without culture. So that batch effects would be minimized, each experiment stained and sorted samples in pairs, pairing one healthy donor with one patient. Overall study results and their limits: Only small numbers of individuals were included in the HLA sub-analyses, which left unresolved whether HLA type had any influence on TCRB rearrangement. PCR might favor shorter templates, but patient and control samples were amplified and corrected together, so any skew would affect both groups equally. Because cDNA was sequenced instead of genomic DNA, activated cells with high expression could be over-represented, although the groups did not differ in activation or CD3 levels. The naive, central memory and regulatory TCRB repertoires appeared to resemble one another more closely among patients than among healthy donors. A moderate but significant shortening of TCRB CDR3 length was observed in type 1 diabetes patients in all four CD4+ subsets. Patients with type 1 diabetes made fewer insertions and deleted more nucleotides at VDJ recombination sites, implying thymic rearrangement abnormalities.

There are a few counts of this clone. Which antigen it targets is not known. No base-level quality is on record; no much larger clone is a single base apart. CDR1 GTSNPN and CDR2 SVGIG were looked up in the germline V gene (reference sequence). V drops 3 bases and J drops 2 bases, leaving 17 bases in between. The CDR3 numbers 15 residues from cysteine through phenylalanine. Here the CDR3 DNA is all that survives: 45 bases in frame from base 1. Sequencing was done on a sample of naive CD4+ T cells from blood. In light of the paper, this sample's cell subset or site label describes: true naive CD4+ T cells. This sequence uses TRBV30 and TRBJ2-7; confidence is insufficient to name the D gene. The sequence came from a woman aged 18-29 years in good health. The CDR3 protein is CAWRNDNSRPYEQYF. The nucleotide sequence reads TGTGCCTGGAGAAATGACAACTCCCGGCCCTACGAGCAGTACTTC.